Presented here are 13 T cell receptor beta chains from one specimen sequenced in a study of cytomegalovirus exposure and HLA in healthy donors. The PCR had 60 Vbeta and 13 Jbeta primers. Produced via immunoSEQ multiplex PCR; TCRdb's table is partial and in-frame only. The sample includes fewer than 250,000 clones, about 81% of them seen just once. Material for sequencing was PBMCs. Source of these receptors: a man younger than 45 in good health and CMV-seropositive.

The chain is built from TRBV7-2 and TRBJ1-2, with 7 bases lining up with TRBD1. Looked up from germline, CDR1 is SGHTA and CDR2 is FQGNSA. V was clipped by 5 bases and J by 6 bases; unmatched bases: 18. This CDR3 is built from 17 residues. The CDR3 is CASSLGQVRWADNGYTF. In DNA, the CDR3 is TGTGCCAGCAGCCTCGGACAGGTGCGATGGGCCGATAATGGCTACACCTTC.

This clone has a single count. The V and J genes are TRBV6-5 and TRBJ1-2; 8 bases match TRBD1. Germline CDR1 MNHEY, CDR2 SVGAGI. This CDR3 comprises 14 residues. Losses at the gene ends were 4 bases for V and 8 bases for J; bases not matched to a gene: 9. CDR3 sequence: CASSSTTGARGYTF. The DNA for the CDR3 is TGTGCCAGCAGTTCTACGACAGGGGCAAGGGGCTACACCTTC.

The chain carries TRBV28 and TRBJ1-5; TRBD1 aligns across 7 bases. The CDR3 is made up of 18 amino acids. With V trimmed by 4 bases and J by 0 bases, 12 bases remained unmatched. Germline V gene data show CDR1 as MDHEN and CDR2 as SYDVKM. The CDR3 is CASSYVGVGQASNQPQHF. The DNA for the CDR3 is TGTGCCAGCAGTTATGTTGGTGTTGGACAGGCTAGCAATCAGCCCCAGCATTTT.

This chain joins TRBV6-5 and TRBJ2-1; D is ambiguous. Trimming took 5 bases from V and 4 from J, leaving 9 bases between them. The CDR3 has 13 residues. Looked up from germline, CDR1 is MNHEY and CDR2 is SVGAGI. CDR3 amino acids: CASSRLVYNEQFF. CDR3 in DNA: TGTGCCAGCAGTAGACTCGTTTACAATGAGCAGTTCTTC.

This clone was found once. J is TRBJ1-4 and V is TRBV6-1; TRBD1 matches at 8 bases. Germline values: CDR1 MNHNS, CDR2 SASEGT. This CDR3 region has 14 residues. Unmatched junction bases numbered 6, after V lost 8 bases and J lost 4 bases. The CDR3, as DNA: TGTGCCAGCCACCTTGACAGGGGTAATGAAAAACTGTTTTTT. Amino acid sequence: CASHLDRGNEKLFF.

The V and J genes are TRBV27 and TRBJ1-5; D remains ambiguous. CDR1 is MNHEY and CDR2 is SMNVEV in the germline V gene (reference sequence). CDR3 length: 13 amino acids. V was cut by 1 base and J by 6 bases, with 7 bases left in between. The CDR3 DNA sequence: TGTGCCAGCAGTTTATATTGGAGTCAGCCCCAGCATTTT. Protein product: CASSLYWSQPQHF.

The V and J genes are TRBV5-5 and TRBJ2-7, with D uncertain. With 7 bases removed from V and 2 bases from J, the gap between germline ends came to 19 bases. This CDR3 contains 15 residues. Germline lookup yields CDR1 SGHKS and CDR2 YYEKEE (reference sequence). CDR3 in amino acids: CASSWAPDNTYEQYF. The CDR3 DNA reads TGTGCCAGCTCTTGGGCTCCTGATAATACCTACGAGCAGTACTTC.

This clone appeared once. V gene TRBV7-2 combines with J gene TRBJ2-7; 7 nucleotides line up with TRBD1. This CDR3 has 14 amino acids. Germline V gene data show CDR1 as SGHTA and CDR2 as FQGNSA. The trim removed 5 bases at V and 6 bases at J, leaving 10 bases unmatched. The CDR3 reads CASSDRTGLLEQYF. CDR3 bases: TGTGCCAGCAGCGACCGGACAGGTCTCCTCGAGCAGTACTTC.

The chain is built from TRBV7-2 and TRBJ2-5; TRBD2 matches 13 bases. V gave up 6 bases and J gave up 0 bases; unmatched junction bases: 10. The CDR3 consists of 18 residues. Germline CDR1 SGHTA, CDR2 FQGNSA. The CDR3 sequence is CASSLRLAGGPYQETQYF. CDR3 coding DNA: TGTGCCAGCAGTTTAAGACTAGCGGGGGGCCCCTACCAAGAGACCCAGTACTTC.

This CDR3 reads CASSYSTTGQSYEQYF. The CDR3 bases are TGTGCCAGCAGTTACTCGACTACAGGACAGTCCTACGAGCAGTACTTC. The rearrangement links TRBV6-5 to TRBJ2-7, with a tentative D call TRBD1 (6 bases). Germline-derived CDR1 and CDR2 are MNHEY and SVGAGI. The V end was cut by 0 bases, the J end by 1 base, with 13 bases between. The CDR3 has 16 amino acids.

The V and J genes are TRBV7-2 and TRBJ1-5, with 9 bases fitting TRBD1. The CDR3 totals 14 residues. V lost 5 bases to trimming and J lost 5 bases; unmatched junction nucleotides: 4. Germline assignment: CDR1 SGHTA and CDR2 FQGNSA. CDR3: CASSRTGADQPQHF. The CDR3 bases are TGTGCCAGCAGCCGGACAGGGGCTGATCAGCCCCAGCATTTT.

The chain links TRBV9 to TRBJ2-3; no clear D. V lost 0 bases and J lost 0, with 8 bases in between. The CDR3 covers 15 residues. The germline CDR1 and CDR2 sequences are SGDLS and YYNGEE. The CDR3 region is CASSVDLVSTDTQYF. The CDR3 nucleotides read TGTGCCAGCAGCGTAGACTTGGTAAGCACAGATACGCAGTATTTT.

The gene calls are TRBV6-5 and TRBJ2-2; D call uncertain. V lost 6 bases and J 6 bases, leaving 8 bases between the germline ends. The CDR3 covers 12 residues. CDR1 is MNHEY and CDR2 is SVGAGI in the germline V gene. DNA for the CDR3: TGTGCCAGCAGCCTTCGTTCCGGGGAGCTGTTTTTT. Protein sequence: CASSLRSGELFF.